One and the same sample provided the 2 T cell receptor beta chains below, sequenced in a study of blood T cell repertoires in COVID-19. The method was immunoSEQ multiplex PCR; TCRdb's version includes in-frame clones alone and lacks a portion of them. The profile covers roughly 280,000 clones, with less than 95% appearing a single time and approximately 2.7% taken by the ten largest. Sequencing was carried out using PBMCs or T cells enriched from blood (not recorded which). The origin of the receptors is a man aged 35 to 55 who had been exposed to COVID-19.

A remark on this clone: A junction end diverges from the germline sequence, so it may reflect a read error. The J gene is TRBJ1-5, the V gene TRBV6-6; D gene unclear. The V gene's germline CDR1 is MNHNY and CDR2 SVGAGI (reference sequence). This CDR3 is 11 amino acids long. CDR3 protein: CASSYGGPEHF. The CDR3 DNA follows: TGTGCCAGCAGTTACGGAGGGCCCGAGCATTTT.

V and J are TRBV19 and TRBJ2-1; tentative D call: TRBD2 (5 bases). Looked up from germline, CDR1 is LNHDA and CDR2 is SQIVND (reference sequence). The CDR3 consists of 15 residues. V dropped 10 bases and J dropped 7 bases, with 23 bases sitting between them. The CDR3 DNA sequence: TGTGCCACCGCTCTACAAGCGGACCCTGGAAATGAGCAGTTCTTC. It encodes CATALQADPGNEQFF. The variable domain in full, with the rest retrieved from reference TRBV19 and TRBJ2-1, is DGGITQSPKYLFRKEGQNVTLSCEQNLNHDAMYWYRQDPGQGLRLIYYSQIVNDFQKGDIAEGYSVSREKKESFPLTVTSAQKNPTAFYLCATALQADPGNEQFFGPGTRLTVL.